Below, one TCR beta chain is given with its context. Its specificity is not known. This entry comes from a study of identical twins. Study outcomes and limitations: The authors noted that invariant MAIT and iNKT cells could partly confound zero-insertion analyses. The models systematically underestimated how much out-of-frame TCR alpha was shared in monozygotic twins. There were fewer insertions in abundant cord blood beta clonotypes, but memory repertoires showed no such pattern.

The CDR3 consists of 16 residues. Germline CDR1 KGHDR, CDR2 SFDVKD. With 4 bases removed from V and 6 bases from J, the gap between germline ends came to 21 bases. TCRdb re-analysed the 5' RACE reads in MiXCR, keeping a single row per CDR3 protein. The sample lists more than 350,000 distinct CDR3 sequences, roughly 9% occurring once. Healthy Caucasians provided all donations. The gene calls are TRBV24-1 and TRBJ2-7; tentative D call: TRBD1 (6 bases). The TCR was taken from a woman between 45 and 65 years old in good health. The source material was naive T cells sorted from blood. The CDR3 sequence: CATSDSIITGKREQYF. CDR3 sequence (DNA): TGTGCCACCAGTGACTCTATAATTACAGGGAAACGCGAGCAGTACTTC.